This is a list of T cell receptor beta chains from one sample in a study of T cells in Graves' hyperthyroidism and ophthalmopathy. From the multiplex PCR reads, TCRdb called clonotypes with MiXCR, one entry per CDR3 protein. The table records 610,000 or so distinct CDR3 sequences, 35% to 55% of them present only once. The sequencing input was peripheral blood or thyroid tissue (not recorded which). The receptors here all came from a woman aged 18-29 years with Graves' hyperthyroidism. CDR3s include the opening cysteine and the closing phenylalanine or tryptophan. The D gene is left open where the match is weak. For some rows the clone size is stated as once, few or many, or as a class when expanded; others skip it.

CDR3: CSPRDRGANEQFF
DNA: TGCAGCCCCCGGGACAGGGGAGCCAATGAGCAGTTCTTC
J: TRBJ2-1
D: TRBD1
size: few
V: TRBV20-1

CDR3: CSARDEGQLNTEAFF
DNA: TGCAGTGCTAGAGATGAAGGACAGTTGAACACTGAAGCTTTCTTT
J: TRBJ1-1
D: -
size: many
V: TRBV20-1

CDR3: CASSPQGWSGNTIYF
DNA: TGTGCCAGCAGCCCACAGGGGTGGTCTGGAAACACCATATATTTT
J: TRBJ1-3
D: TRBD1
size: many
V: TRBV3-1

CDR3: CSARNREPYEQYF
DNA: TGCAGCGCACGTAACAGGGAGCCCTACGAGCAGTACTTC
J: TRBJ2-7
D: -
size: -
V: TRBV29-1

CDR3: CAISHRESYNSPLHF
DNA: TGTGCCATCAGCCACAGGGAGTCCTATAATTCACCCCTCCACTTT
J: TRBJ1-6
D: -
size: once
V: TRBV10-3

CDR3: CASSESPRRSNTEAFF
DNA: TGTGCCAGCAGTGAATCTCCCAGGCGATCGAACACTGAAGCTTTCTTT
J: TRBJ1-1
D: -
size: -
V: TRBV2

CDR3: CASLGQGRNTEAFF
DNA: TGTGCCAGCCTCGGACAGGGTAGGAACACTGAAGCTTTCTTT
J: TRBJ1-1
D: TRBD1
size: -
V: TRBV2

CDR3: CASSYAETWSTEAFF
DNA: TGTGCCAGCAGTTACGCCGAAACTTGGTCCACTGAAGCTTTCTTT
J: TRBJ1-1
D: -
size: many
V: TRBV6-2/TRBV6-3

CDR3: CATRETGTGSNNEQFF
DNA: TGTGCCACCAGGGAAACCGGGACAGGGTCTAACAATGAGCAGTTCTTC
J: TRBJ2-1
D: TRBD1
size: -
V: TRBV24-1

CDR3: CAISESNTDSPLHF
DNA: TGTGCCATCAGTGAGTCTAACACAGACTCACCCCTCCACTTT
J: TRBJ1-6
D: -
size: -
V: TRBV10-3

CDR3: CASRLGQHTEAFF
DNA: TGTGCCAGCAGGCTGGGACAGCACACTGAAGCTTTCTTT
J: TRBJ1-1
D: TRBD1
size: many
V: TRBV27

CDR3: CASSQTAQETQYF
DNA: TGTGCCAGCAGCCAAACCGCTCAAGAGACCCAGTACTTC
J: TRBJ2-5
D: -
size: -
V: TRBV3-1

CDR3: CASSQPGLAGSTDTQYF
DNA: TGTGCCAGCAGCCAACCTGGACTAGCGGGAAGCACAGATACGCAGTATTTT
J: TRBJ2-3
D: TRBD2
size: -
V: TRBV4-2

CDR3: CASSRGAGLNTEAFF
DNA: TGCGCCAGCAGCCGGGGGGCAGGGCTGAACACTGAAGCTTTCTTT
J: TRBJ1-1
D: -
size: many
V: TRBV5-1

CDR3: CASSNRGPGDYEQYF
DNA: TGTGCCAGCAGCAACCGGGGCCCGGGAGACTACGAGCAGTACTTC
J: TRBJ2-7
D: -
size: -
V: TRBV7-2

CDR3: CASSSLTGSYEQYF
DNA: TGTGCCAGCAGTTCCCTGACAGGGTCCTACGAGCAGTACTTC
J: TRBJ2-7
D: TRBD1
size: many
V: TRBV6-2/TRBV6-3

CDR3: CASGTGVSPLHF
DNA: TGTGCCTCCGGGACAGGGGTCTCACCCCTCCACTTT
J: TRBJ1-6
D: TRBD1
size: -
V: TRBV7-9

CDR3: CASSAGHTYEQYF
DNA: TGCGCCAGCAGCGCGGGACATACCTACGAGCAGTACTTC
J: TRBJ2-7
D: -
size: many
V: TRBV5-1

CDR3: CASSGPTSGRSEHF
DNA: TGCGCCAGCAGCGGGCCGACTAGCGGGAGATCCGAGCATTTT
J: TRBJ1-5
D: -
size: -
V: TRBV5-1

CDR3: CASSSAPGDYGYTF
DNA: TGTGCCAGCAGCTCGGCCCCGGGGGACTATGGCTACACCTTC
J: TRBJ1-2
D: -
size: many
V: TRBV27

CDR3: CASSLARTSGGGETQYF
DNA: TGTGCCAGCAGCTTAGCGCGGACTAGCGGGGGTGGAGAGACCCAGTACTTC
J: TRBJ2-5
D: TRBD2
size: -
V: TRBV25-1

CDR3: CASSLETAGNTIYF
DNA: TGTGCCAGCAGCTTAGAGACAGCTGGAAACACCATATATTTT
J: TRBJ1-3
D: -
size: -
V: TRBV7-9

CDR3: CASSPYRLAGGETQYF
DNA: TGTGCCAGCAGCCCCTACCGACTAGCGGGAGGGGAGACCCAGTACTTC
J: TRBJ2-5
D: TRBD2
size: once
V: TRBV7-9

CDR3: CAKLLNTGELFF
DNA: TGTGCCAAGCTATTAAACACCGGGGAGCTGTTTTTT
J: TRBJ2-2
D: -
size: many
V: TRBV7-2

CDR3: CASGYSMSYGYTF
DNA: TGTGCCAGCGGGTATAGCATGTCCTATGGCTACACCTTC
J: TRBJ1-2
D: -
size: -
V: TRBV27

CDR3: CASSPYQQIGELFF
DNA: TGTGCCAGCAGCCCGTACCAGCAAATCGGGGAGCTGTTTTTT
J: TRBJ2-2
D: -
size: many
V: TRBV7-2

CDR3: CSVLRDRGETQHF
DNA: TGCAGCGTTCTAAGGGACAGGGGGGAGACCCAGCATTTT
J: TRBJ1-5
D: TRBD1
size: few
V: TRBV29-1

CDR3: CSVGDIGAYGQYF
DNA: TGCAGCGTTGGTGACATAGGAGCCTATGGGCAGTACTTC
J: TRBJ2-7
D: -
size: -
V: TRBV29-1

CDR3: CASSAGQENTEAFF
DNA: TGTGCCAGCAGCGCCGGACAGGAGAACACTGAAGCTTTCTTT
J: TRBJ1-1
D: TRBD1
size: many
V: TRBV5-8

CDR3: CSLAETTQGYTF
DNA: TGCAGTTTAGCGGAAACGACCCAAGGCTACACCTTC
J: TRBJ1-2
D: -
size: -
V: TRBV20-1

CDR3: CASSLVGYTGETQYF
DNA: TGTGCCAGCAGTTTAGTAGGGTATACGGGCGAGACCCAGTACTTC
J: TRBJ2-5
D: -
size: -
V: TRBV12-3/TRBV12-4

CDR3: CASSLERASSHNPPLHF
DNA: TGCGCCAGCAGCTTGGAACGTGCCAGCTCCCATAATCCACCCCTCCACTTT
J: TRBJ1-6
D: -
size: -
V: TRBV5-1

CDR3: CASSLLATYEQYF
DNA: TGTGCCAGCAGCCTACTAGCGACCTACGAGCAGTACTTC
J: TRBJ2-7
D: TRBD2
size: many
V: TRBV14

CDR3: CASSLETGGNTEAFF
DNA: TGTGCCAGCAGCTTAGAAACAGGGGGGAACACTGAAGCTTTCTTT
J: TRBJ1-1
D: TRBD1
size: few
V: TRBV13

CDR3: CASQREWGETQYF
DNA: TGTGCCAGTCAGCGGGAGTGGGGAGAGACCCAGTACTTC
J: TRBJ2-5
D: TRBD2
size: -
V: TRBV19

CDR3: CSVDSYEQYF
DNA: TGCAGCGTTGATTCCTACGAGCAGTACTTC
J: TRBJ2-7
D: -
size: many
V: TRBV29-1

CDR3: CASSPLRDSATTEAFF
DNA: TGTGCCAGCAGCCCACTACGGGACAGCGCGACAACTGAAGCTTTCTTT
J: TRBJ1-1
D: TRBD1
size: many
V: TRBV6-2/TRBV6-3

CDR3: CSAKEAGQGYTGANVLTF
DNA: TGCAGTGCTAAGGAAGCGGGACAGGGGTACACTGGGGCCAACGTCCTGACTTTC
J: TRBJ2-6
D: TRBD1
size: -
V: TRBV20-1

CDR3: CASSQRPGNVDTEAFF
DNA: TGTGCCAGCAGCCAGCGACCAGGGAACGTAGACACTGAAGCTTTCTTT
J: TRBJ1-1
D: -
size: many
V: TRBV3-1

CDR3: CASSLRGASYNSPLHF
DNA: TGTGCCAGCAGCTTGCGGGGGGCTTCCTATAATTCACCCCTCCACTTT
J: TRBJ1-6
D: -
size: -
V: TRBV5-8

CDR3: CAISATRGRNNSPLHF
DNA: TGTGCCATCAGTGCAACGCGGGGCCGGAATAATTCACCCCTCCACTTT
J: TRBJ1-6
D: -
size: -
V: TRBV10-3

CDR3: CASSLNGEISGNTIYF
DNA: TGTGCCAGCAGCTTGAACGGGGAAATCTCTGGAAACACCATATATTTT
J: TRBJ1-3
D: -
size: many
V: TRBV5-6

CDR3: CASRPPGQKNTEAFF
DNA: TGTGCCAGCAGGCCCCCGGGACAGAAGAACACTGAAGCTTTCTTT
J: TRBJ1-1
D: TRBD1
size: -
V: TRBV6-6

CDR3: CASNRGSGSSYEQYF
DNA: TGTGCCAGCAATAGGGGTAGCGGGAGTTCCTACGAGCAGTACTTC
J: TRBJ2-7
D: TRBD2
size: -
V: TRBV2

CDR3: CASRLTGNGNTEAFF
DNA: TGTGCCAGCAGGCTGACAGGCAATGGAAACACTGAAGCTTTCTTT
J: TRBJ1-1
D: -
size: once
V: TRBV7-9

CDR3: CASSSRTGGEETQYF
DNA: TGTGCCAGCAGCTCCAGGACAGGGGGCGAGGAGACCCAGTACTTC
J: TRBJ2-5
D: TRBD1
size: many
V: TRBV7-9

CDR3: CASSVGARYGYTF
DNA: TGTGCCAGCAGCGTAGGGGCGCGCTATGGCTACACCTTC
J: TRBJ1-2
D: -
size: few
V: TRBV13

CDR3: CASRFITGDNSPLHF
DNA: TGTGCCAGTCGTTTCATCACAGGGGATAATTCACCCCTCCACTTT
J: TRBJ1-6
D: TRBD1
size: many
V: TRBV19

CDR3: CASSLSSRGGFDTQYF
DNA: TGTGCCAGCAGCTTATCATCTCGGGGGGGTTTTGATACGCAGTATTTT
J: TRBJ2-3
D: TRBD2
size: few
V: TRBV7-2

CDR3: CASGRQGALEQYF
DNA: TGTGCTAGTGGCCGACAGGGGGCTCTCGAGCAGTACTTC
J: TRBJ2-7
D: TRBD1
size: few
V: TRBV12-5

CDR3: CASSLWGSTVQLFF
DNA: TGTGCCAGCAGTTTATGGGGCTCGACAGTACAACTGTTTTTT
J: TRBJ1-4
D: -
size: few
V: TRBV28

CDR3: CSQDRGTGYGYTF
DNA: TGCAGCCAAGATAGGGGGACAGGCTATGGCTACACCTTC
J: TRBJ1-2
D: TRBD1
size: -
V: TRBV29-1

CDR3: CSGGQVGPQHF
DNA: TGCAGCGGGGGTCAGGTGGGGCCCCAGCATTTT
J: TRBJ1-5
D: -
size: many
V: TRBV29-1

CDR3: CASGLVPGQGKETQYF
DNA: TGTGCTAGTGGTTTGGTGCCGGGACAGGGGAAAGAGACCCAGTACTTC
J: TRBJ2-5
D: TRBD1
size: many
V: TRBV12-5